The rows below give T cell receptor beta chains drawn from one sample of a study of Tregs in tolerant kidney transplant recipients. The repertoire was sequenced with immunoSEQ multiplex PCR; TCRdb's copy has only in-frame clones and lacks some. The table includes about 240,000 clones, approximately 83% detected once. Input material: CD4+ T cells from blood. The receptors stem from a human donor in good health. Each CDR3 is given with its conserved first and last residue. The D gene is left open where the match is weak. Clone size is not always given. Where it is, it says once, few, many or a class for expanded clones.

D: TRBD1; J: TRBJ1-2; V: TRBV2; size: .; DNA: TGTGCCAGCAGTGCAAACCGGGACAGGGGGTATGGCTACACCTTC; CDR3: CASSANRDRGYGYTF
D: .; J: TRBJ2-5; V: TRBV4-1; size: .; DNA: TGCGCCAGCAGCCAAGATTGGGTGCCCCCGAGAACCCAAGAGACCCAGTACTTC; CDR3: CASSQDWVPPRTQETQYF
D: TRBD2; J: TRBJ2-1; V: TRBV19; size: .; DNA: TGTGCCAGTAGTATAATTGGACGCGGACTAGCGGGGCATGAGCAGTTCTTC; CDR3: CASSIIGRGLAGHEQFF
D: .; J: TRBJ1-2; V: TRBV29-1; size: .; DNA: TGCAGCGTTGAATCCACCGGGACACCTATCTATGGCTACACCTTC; CDR3: CSVESTGTPIYGYTF
D: TRBD1; J: TRBJ1-6; V: TRBV19; size: few; DNA: TGTGCCAGTAAGGATGACAGGGGTAATTCACCCCTCCACTTT; CDR3: CASKDDRGNSPLHF
D: TRBD2; J: TRBJ2-1; V: TRBV5-4; size: .; DNA: TGTGCCAGCAGCCCAACTAGCGGGGGGCGTGGGGAGCAGTTCTTC; CDR3: CASSPTSGGRGEQFF
D: TRBD1; J: TRBJ1-1; V: TRBV6-5; size: .; DNA: TGTGCCAGCAGCCGAACCGGGACAGGGGGCATCAGGGCTTTCTTT; CDR3: CASSRTGTGGIRAFF
D: .; J: TRBJ2-1; V: TRBV2; size: .; DNA: TGTGCCAGCACCGAGGGGTACAATGAGCAGTTCTTC; CDR3: CASTEGYNEQFF
D: .; J: TRBJ1-6; V: TRBV27; size: once; DNA: TGTGCCAACGTGTACTCAACCTCGGAGTCACCCCTCCACTTT; CDR3: CANVYSTSESPLHF
D: TRBD1; J: TRBJ1-1; V: TRBV6-1; size: .; DNA: TGTGCCAGCAGTGTCAGGGGGACTGAAGCTTTCTTT; CDR3: CASSVRGTEAFF
D: .; J: TRBJ1-1; V: TRBV7-9; size: once; DNA: TGTGCCAGCAGCTTAGGTGACAGGCCTCGCAAGGTGAACACTGAAGCTTTCTTT; CDR3: CASSLGDRPRKVNTEAFF
D: TRBD1; J: TRBJ2-5; V: TRBV10-3; size: .; DNA: TGTGCCATCACCGCCGGGACAGGGGGTATGGAGACCCAGTACTTC; CDR3: CAITAGTGGMETQYF
D: .; J: TRBJ1-1; V: TRBV5-5; size: .; DNA: TGTGCCAGCACTCTACAGAGAAAGAACACTGAAGCTTTCTTT; CDR3: CASTLQRKNTEAFF
D: .; J: TRBJ1-2; V: TRBV5-1; size: .; DNA: TGCGCCAGCAGCCAGCAACCGGGGGGACGGGACTATGGCTACACCTTC; CDR3: CASSQQPGGRDYGYTF
D: TRBD2; J: TRBJ2-1; V: TRBV7-9; size: .; DNA: TGTGCCAGCAGCCTGGGACTAGCGGGAGAGGATGAGCAGTTCTTC; CDR3: CASSLGLAGEDEQFF